This T cell receptor (beta chain) was observed in a study of T-cell reconstitution after alpha-beta-depleted transplantation in children. The CDR3 is made up of 15 amino acids. Trimming pared 5 bases from V and 8 bases from J, leaving 21 bases between. Germline CDR1 SEHNR, CDR2 FQNEAQ (reference sequence). During its preparation, the TCRbeta library received unique molecular identifiers. MiXCR was run by TCRdb on the PCR reads, yielding one entry per CDR3 protein. The sample contains 900,000 or so distinct CDR3 sequences, 15% to 20% of which appear only once. The sample holds a few counts of this clonotype.

The specimen comprised PBMCs, mostly from graft donor cells, sampled 360 days after TCRalphabeta/CD19-depleted stem cell transplant. The clonotype originates from a male patient younger than 18 who had a stem cell transplant for acute lymphoblastic leukemia, so the T cells may come from the graft donor. The chain employs TRBV7-9 and TRBJ1-2; D might be TRBD1 (5 bases). The CDR3, as DNA: TGTGCCAGCAGCCCCCTAGACGGGGGAGAGTGGGGCTACACCTTC. Its protein product is CASSPLDGGEWGYTF.